A single sample is the source of the 15 T cell receptor beta chains below, sequenced in a study of T cell responses to AZD1222 COVID-19 vaccine (TCRdb year 2021). The library relied on the immunoSEQ multiplex PCR assay. In TCRdb, the immuneACCESS table is reduced to in-frame sequences with V and J assigned. These tables do not hold every clone; where another copy was compared, an unresolved V gene accounts for under half, and the others remain unexplained. This sample comprises 100,000 to 130,000 clones, approximately 89% of them detected only once. The ten largest account for around 3.3% of the sample. Per the publication, the time point label means: baseline before first vaccination. This specimen's treatment or condition label, per the study, means: meningococcal conjugate vaccine given as trial control. The source was peripheral blood, collected on day 0 of MenACWY control vaccination. Receptors were obtained from an adult in good health.

This chain links TRBV19 with TRBJ1-1; D uncertain. This CDR3 has 15 amino acids. V lost 5 bases, J lost 1 base, and 14 bases lay in between. Germline V gene sequence: CDR1 LNHDA, CDR2 SQIVND (reference sequence). The CDR3 region is CASSPSGFWNTEAFF. Written as DNA, the CDR3 is TGTGCCAGTAGTCCTAGTGGGTTTTGGAACACTGAAGCTTTCTTT.

V is TRBV10-3 and J is TRBJ1-4; a weak D match, TRBD1 (6 bases). V lost 8 bases and J lost 4, with 14 bases in between. Germline CDR1 and CDR2: ENHRY and SYGVKD. This CDR3 is 14 amino acids long. CDR3: CAIGQTGNNEKLFF. For the CDR3, the DNA is TGTGCCATCGGCCAGACAGGAAATAATGAAAAACTGTTTTTT.

This rearrangement joins TRBV28 to TRBJ2-3, with D perhaps TRBD2 (5 bases). This CDR3 spans 11 amino acids. Trimming shortened V by 8 bases and J by 6 bases, and 9 bases separated the two germline ends. Germline V CDR1 and CDR2: MDHEN, SYDVKM. The DNA of the CDR3 is TGTGCCAGCGGCCTAGCCGATACGCAGTATTTT. Encoded protein: CASGLADTQYF.

The chain links TRBV5-1 to TRBJ1-2, with D maybe TRBD1 (6 bases). This CDR3 spans 14 amino acids. Trimming cost V 0 bases and J 7 bases, with 13 bases left between them. Germline values: CDR1 SGHRS, CDR2 YFSETQ. The CDR3 loop is CASSLDRARGGYTF. The CDR3 DNA reads TGCGCCAGCAGCTTGGACAGGGCGCGGGGTGGCTACACCTTC. Together with reference TRBV5-1 and TRBJ1-2, the CDR3 gives the full variable domain: KAGVTQTPRYLIKTRGQQVTLSCSPISGHRSVSWYQQTPGQGLQFLFEYFSETQRNKGNFPGRFSGRQFSNSRSEMNVSTLELGDSALYLCASSLDRARGGYTFGSGTRLTVV.

This clone occurred once. The rearrangement links TRBV7-9 to TRBJ1-2, with 7 bases that match TRBD1. Germline CDR1 SEHNR, CDR2 FQNEAQ (reference sequence). The ends lost 5 bases at V and 4 bases at J; junction bases unmatched: 4. This CDR3 contains 13 residues. The CDR3 DNA sequence: TGTGCCAGCAGCCCGGGACAGCGCTATGGCTACACCTTC. Translation gives CASSPGQRYGYTF.

The V call is TRBV27, the J call TRBJ1-5; 7 bases are a match to TRBD1. CDR1 is MNHEY and CDR2 is SMNVEV in the germline V gene (reference sequence). The CDR3 sequence is 16 residues long. The V segment lost 2 bases and the J segment 4 bases; nucleotides outside the gene matches: 8. CDR3 protein: CASSLTGEGSNQPQHF. As DNA, the CDR3 is TGTGCCAGCAGTTTAACAGGGGAGGGGAGTAATCAGCCCCAGCATTTT.

In this sample, this clone turned up once. The gene calls are TRBV3-1 (or the pseudogene TRBV3-2) and TRBJ1-4; possibly TRBD1 for D (5 bases). Trimming pared 5 bases from V and 4 bases from J, leaving 14 bases between. Germline V gives CDR1 LGHDT, CDR2 YNNKEL (reference sequence). This CDR3 has 15 residues. Written as DNA, the CDR3 is TGTGCCAGCAGCTCGCAGAGGGACCTTAATGAAAAACTGTTTTTT. Encoded protein: CASSSQRDLNEKLFF.

This clone was recorded only once. The chain links TRBV7-3 to TRBJ2-6, with D hard to call. V was shortened by 5 bases and J by 1 base, with 6 bases between the two germline ends. The CDR3 contains 14 residues. Germline values: CDR1 SGHTA, CDR2 FQGTGA. The CDR3 spells CASSLGSGANVLTF. The CDR3 nucleotides read TGTGCCAGCAGCCTTGGATCTGGGGCCAACGTCCTGACTTTC.

CDR3 DNA sequence: TGTGCCAGCAGCTTAGATAGGAGGAACACTGAAGCTTTCTTT. It specifies CASSLDRRNTEAFF. V gene TRBV11-2 combines with J gene TRBJ1-1; no reliable D call. From germline, CDR1 is SGHAT and CDR2 FQNNGV. The CDR3 contains 14 residues. V was clipped by 0 bases and J by 1 base, with 6 bases between them.

This chain joins TRBV6-2 or TRBV6-3 and TRBJ2-3; D is uncertain. The V and J ends lost 2 bases and 2 bases respectively, with 5 bases between them. The CDR3 length is 13 residues. Germline V lookup: CDR1 MNHEY, CDR2 SVGEGT. DNA for the CDR3: TGTGCCAGCAGTTACCGATTCACAGATACGCAGTATTTT. It translates to CASSYRFTDTQYF.

The chain has TRBV27 and TRBJ1-4; no clear D. The CDR3 has 17 amino acids. The germline V gene encodes CDR1 MNHEY and CDR2 SMNVEV (reference sequence). The V and J ends lost 2 bases and 2 bases respectively, with 15 bases between them. The CDR3 DNA reads TGTGCCAGCAGTTTACGTCCCCGACGGGAGACTAATGAAAAACTGTTTTTT. Its translation: CASSLRPRRETNEKLFF.

The chain joins TRBV2 to TRBJ2-2, with D perhaps TRBD2 (5 bases). Germline lookup yields CDR1 SNHLY and CDR2 FYNNEI. This CDR3 comprises 14 residues. Deletions cut 1 base from V and 5 bases from J, with 8 bases between. The CDR3 coding sequence is TGTGCCAGCAGTGAAGTACTAGGAACCGGGGAGCTGTTTTTT. Amino acid sequence: CASSEVLGTGELFF.

The genes are TRBV28 and TRBJ1-5, with TRBD1 matching over 11 bases. CDR1 and CDR2 from the germline V gene are MDHEN and SYDVKM. V dropped 2 bases and J dropped 6; count of bases not matched to a gene: 3. This CDR3 has 15 amino acids. CDR3 in DNA: TGTGCCAGCAGTTTACCGGGGACAGGGGGTCAGCCCCAGCATTTT. Amino acids: CASSLPGTGGQPQHF.

The V gene is TRBV6-5, the J gene TRBJ1-2, with D tentatively TRBD1 (6 bases). The CDR3 is 14 residues long. Germline CDR1 reads MNHEY; CDR2 reads SVGAGI. The CDR3 DNA is TGTGCGATCTCCCTGGACAGAGCGAACTATGGCTACACCTTC. The encoded protein is CAISLDRANYGYTF.

V gene TRBV5-4 combines with J gene TRBJ2-1, with 10 nucleotides matching TRBD2. J gave up 0 bases and V 4 bases, and 7 bases lay outside the gene matches. Germline CDR1 and CDR2: SGHNT and YYREEE (reference sequence). The CDR3 sequence is 17 residues long. CDR3 amino acids: CASSPTSGVDSYNEQFF. The CDR3 bases are TGTGCCAGCAGCCCTACTAGCGGGGTGGACTCCTACAATGAGCAGTTCTTC.